This TCR beta chain stems from a study of blood T cell repertoires in COVID-19. Study context: The United States, Italy and Spain were the sources of the acute and convalescent COVID-19 samples.

Patients of the Seattle cohort, enrolled during active infection, were followed longitudinally. V lost 8 bases, J lost 6 bases, and 10 bases lay in between. Germline CDR1 is LGHDT and CDR2 is YNNKEL (reference sequence). The CDR3 sequence is 11 residues long. In the source study's methods: Nucleated cell number was recorded as an estimate derived from reference gene primer amplification. Sequencing was performed with immunoSEQ multiplex PCR; in TCRdb, only in-frame clones are kept and a portion is missing. The V and J calls and clone size come from that table; D and trimming were worked out from the DNA. The sample includes under 70,000 clones, about 90% seen only once; the top ten take roughly 40%.

This receptor was obtained from a woman aged 55-69 years with COVID-19, enrolled during active disease. V gene TRBV3-1 (or the pseudogene TRBV3-2) combines with J gene TRBJ1-1; possible D gene TRBD1, 6 bases. Sequencing input: peripheral blood. CDR3 DNA sequence: TGTGCCAGCGGGGAGGGGGCTGAAGCTTTCTTT. Translated: CASGEGAEAFF.